The TCR beta chain described here comes from a study of cytomegalovirus exposure and HLA in healthy donors. Study results and limitations: Cytomegalovirus status was reportedly diagnosed by the classifier with high specificity and sensitivity. A reported reduction in N-insertions relative to the approximately 690-donor mean was seen in an Asian-associated ancestry cluster in a later analysis.

For this clone: What it binds is not known.

The CDR3 is 15 residues long. Germline V CDR1 and CDR2: SGHDT, YYEEEE. Trimming removed 4 bases from V and 2 bases from J; junction bases left unmatched: 9. PCR employed 60 Vbeta and 13 Jbeta primers. Produced via immunoSEQ multiplex PCR; TCRdb's table is partial and in-frame only. The table lists about 140,000 clones, 76% of them singletons. This rearrangement joins TRBV5-6 to TRBJ2-7; TRBD1 matches at 7 bases. Source material: PBMCs. This sequence originates from a male donor in good health and CMV-seronegative. Here the CDR3 DNA reads TGTGCCAGCAGCCCCACCGGGACAGCCACCTACGAGCAGTACTTC. This gives the protein CASSPTGTATYEQYF.